Below, one T cell receptor beta chain is given with its context. Its antigen is undetermined. This record comes from a study of cytomegalovirus exposure and HLA in healthy donors. General study results and limits: Later examination showed HLA-associated TCR beta chains had greater clonal expansion than equally common others. The study labeled under 200 TCR beta chains cytomegalovirus-associated. A cluster of highly shared sequence variants was likely a sequencing artifact.

CDR1 is MGHRA, CDR2 YSYEKL, per germline. The CDR3 is made up of 17 amino acids. Trimming took 1 base from V and 3 from J, leaving 18 bases between them. 13 Jbeta primers and 60 Vbeta primers were used for the PCR. Profiling relied on immunoSEQ multiplex PCR, and the TCRdb table lists in-frame clones only, not all of them. The sample shows under 250,000 clones, 70% to 90% of them seen only once. V gene TRBV4-1 combines with J gene TRBJ1-2, with D maybe TRBD1 (6 bases). The TCR sequence derives from a girl aged 2 to 10 in good health and CMV-seronegative. What was sequenced was PBMCs. Here the CDR3 reads CASSQVVGYRADYGYTF. As DNA, the CDR3 is TGCGCCAGCAGCCAAGTCGTTGGGTACAGGGCGGACTATGGCTACACCTTC.